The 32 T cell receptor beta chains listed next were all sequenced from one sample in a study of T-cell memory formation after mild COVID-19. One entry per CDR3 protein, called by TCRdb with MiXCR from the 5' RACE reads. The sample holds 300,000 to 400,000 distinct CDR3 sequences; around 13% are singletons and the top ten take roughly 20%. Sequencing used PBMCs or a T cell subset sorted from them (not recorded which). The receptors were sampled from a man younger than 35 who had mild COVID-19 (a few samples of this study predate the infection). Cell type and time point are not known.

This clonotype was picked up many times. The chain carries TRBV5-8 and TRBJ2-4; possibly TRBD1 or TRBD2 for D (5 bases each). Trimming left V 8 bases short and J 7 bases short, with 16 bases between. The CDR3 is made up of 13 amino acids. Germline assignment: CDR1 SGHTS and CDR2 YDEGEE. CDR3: CARRGVRQNIQYF. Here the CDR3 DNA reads TGTGCCAGAAGAGGGGTTAGACAGAACATTCAGTACTTC.

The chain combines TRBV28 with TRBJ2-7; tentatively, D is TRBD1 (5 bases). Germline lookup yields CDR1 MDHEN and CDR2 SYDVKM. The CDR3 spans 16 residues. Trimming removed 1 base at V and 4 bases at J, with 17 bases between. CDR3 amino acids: CASSLFPGQGRYEQYV. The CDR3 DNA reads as TGTGCCAGCAGTTTATTCCCTGGGCAGGGAAGATACGAGCAGTACGTC.

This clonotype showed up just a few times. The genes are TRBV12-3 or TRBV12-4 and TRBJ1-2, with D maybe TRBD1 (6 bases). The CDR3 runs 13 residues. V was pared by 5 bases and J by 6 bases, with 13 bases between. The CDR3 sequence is CASSRRGSDGYTF. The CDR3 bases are TGTGCCAGCAGTCGAAGGGGGTCGGATGGCTACACCTTC.

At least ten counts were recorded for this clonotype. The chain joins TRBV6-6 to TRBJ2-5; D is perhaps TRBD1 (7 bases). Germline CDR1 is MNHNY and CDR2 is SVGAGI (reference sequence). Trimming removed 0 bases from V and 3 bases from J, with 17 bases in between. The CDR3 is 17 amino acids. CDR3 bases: TGTGCCAGCAGTTACTCAAACCCAGGGGGAGGTAAAGAGACCCAGTACTTC. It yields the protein CASSYSNPGGGKETQYF.

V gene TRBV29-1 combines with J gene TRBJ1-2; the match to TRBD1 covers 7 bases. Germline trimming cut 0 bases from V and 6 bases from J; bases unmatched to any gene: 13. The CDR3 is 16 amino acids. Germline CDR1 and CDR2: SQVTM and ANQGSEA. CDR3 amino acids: CSVEELEGGGKDGYTF. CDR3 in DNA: TGCAGCGTTGAAGAGTTAGAGGGAGGGGGCAAGGATGGCTACACCTTC.

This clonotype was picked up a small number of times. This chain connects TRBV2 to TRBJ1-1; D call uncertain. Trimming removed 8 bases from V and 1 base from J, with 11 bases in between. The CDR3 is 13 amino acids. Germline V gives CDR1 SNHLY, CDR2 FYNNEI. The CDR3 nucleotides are TGTGCCAGCGAGGGTATCCCGAACACTGAAGCTTTCTTT. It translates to CASEGIPNTEAFF. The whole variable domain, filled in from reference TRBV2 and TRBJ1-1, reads EPEVTQTPSHQVTQMGQEVILRCVPISNHLYFYWYRQILGQKVEFLVSFYNNEISEKSEIFDDQFSVERPDGSNFTLKIRSTKLEDSAMYFCASEGIPNTEAFFGQGTRLTVV.

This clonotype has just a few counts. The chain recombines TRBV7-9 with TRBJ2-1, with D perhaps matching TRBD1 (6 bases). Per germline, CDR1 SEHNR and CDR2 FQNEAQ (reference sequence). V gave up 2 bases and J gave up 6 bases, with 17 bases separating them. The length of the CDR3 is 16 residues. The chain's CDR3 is CASSLRGSGSGNEQFF. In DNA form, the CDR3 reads TGTGCCAGCAGCTTAAGGGGGAGTGGTTCGGGCAATGAGCAGTTCTTC.

CDR3 loop: CASSLSGGNGAFF. CDR3 coding DNA: TGTGCCAGCAGCTTATCCGGGGGCAACGGAGCTTTCTTT. The chain combines TRBV7-2 with TRBJ1-1, with D maybe TRBD1 (6 bases). The CDR3 covers 13 residues. Deletions cut 2 bases from V and 10 bases from J, with 14 bases between. CDR1 SGHTA and CDR2 FQGNSA come from the germline V gene. Full variable domain (missing parts from reference TRBV7-2 and TRBJ1-1): GAGVSQSPSNKVTEKGKDVELRCDPISGHTALYWYRQSLGQGLEFLIYFQGNSAPDKSGLPSDRFSAERTGGSVSTLTIQRTQQEDSAVYLCASSLSGGNGAFFGQGTRLTVV.

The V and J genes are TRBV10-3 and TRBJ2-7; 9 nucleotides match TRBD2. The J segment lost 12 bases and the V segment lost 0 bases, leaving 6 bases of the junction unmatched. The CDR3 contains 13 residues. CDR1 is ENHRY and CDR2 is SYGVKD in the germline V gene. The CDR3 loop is CAISESGRLAAYF. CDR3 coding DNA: TGTGCCATCAGTGAGTCCGGTAGACTAGCGGCGTACTTC.

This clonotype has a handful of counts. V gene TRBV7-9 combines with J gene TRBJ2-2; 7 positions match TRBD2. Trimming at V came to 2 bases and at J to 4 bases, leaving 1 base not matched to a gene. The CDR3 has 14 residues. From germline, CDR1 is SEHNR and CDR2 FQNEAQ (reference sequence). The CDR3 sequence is CASSLQRGTGELFF. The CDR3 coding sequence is TGTGCCAGCAGCTTACAGCGGGGCACCGGGGAGCTGTTTTTT.

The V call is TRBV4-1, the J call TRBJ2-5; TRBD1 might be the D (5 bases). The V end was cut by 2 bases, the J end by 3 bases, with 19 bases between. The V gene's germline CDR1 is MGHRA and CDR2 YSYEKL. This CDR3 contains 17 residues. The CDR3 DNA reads TGCGCCAGCAGCCAAATCCACCGGCGACAGTCGAAAGAGACCCAGTACTTC. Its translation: CASSQIHRRQSKETQYF.

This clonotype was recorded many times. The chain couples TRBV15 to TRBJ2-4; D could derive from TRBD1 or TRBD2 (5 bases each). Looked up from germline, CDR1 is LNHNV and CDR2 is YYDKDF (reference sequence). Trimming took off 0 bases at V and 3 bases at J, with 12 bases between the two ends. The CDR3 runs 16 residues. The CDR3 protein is CATSRDVTEGKNIQYF. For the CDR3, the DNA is TGTGCCACCAGCAGAGATGTGACAGAGGGCAAAAACATTCAGTACTTC.

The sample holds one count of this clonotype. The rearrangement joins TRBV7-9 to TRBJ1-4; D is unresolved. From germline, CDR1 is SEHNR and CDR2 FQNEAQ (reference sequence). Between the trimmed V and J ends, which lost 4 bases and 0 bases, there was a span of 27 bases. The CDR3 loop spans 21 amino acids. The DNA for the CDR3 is TGTGCCAGCAGCTCGCCGCCCCCCGCTCCAATGCAGGCTGCAACTAATGAAAAACTGTTTTTT. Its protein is CASSSPPPAPMQAATNEKLFF. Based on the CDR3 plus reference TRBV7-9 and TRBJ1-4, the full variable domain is DTGVSQNPRHKITKRGQNVTFRCDPISEHNRLYWYRQTLGQGPEFLTYFQNEAQLEKSRLLSDRFSAERPKGSFSTLEIQRTEQGDSAMYLCASSSPPPAPMQAATNEKLFFGSGTQLSVL.

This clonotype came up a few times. The CDR3 nucleotides are TGTGCCAGCAGCCAAGGGGGGGCAAATGGCTACACCTTC. The encoded protein is CASSQGGANGYTF. This sequence joins TRBV4-2 and TRBJ1-2; D is possibly TRBD1 (6 bases). From germline, CDR1 is LGHNA and CDR2 YNFKEQ. The CDR3 spans 13 residues. The V gene lost 1 base and the J gene lost 6 bases, with 9 bases spanning the gap.

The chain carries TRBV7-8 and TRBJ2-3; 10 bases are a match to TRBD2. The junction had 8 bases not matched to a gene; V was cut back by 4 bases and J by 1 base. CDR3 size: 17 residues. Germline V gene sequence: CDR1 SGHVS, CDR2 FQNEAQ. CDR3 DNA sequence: TGTGCCAGCAGCTCCACGCCTAGCGGGGGTCGCACAGATACGCAGTATTTT. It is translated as CASSSTPSGGRTDTQYF.

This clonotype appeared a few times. The CDR3 coding sequence is TGTGCCACCAGCAGCGATGGGCAGGGAACGGGTCAGCCCCAGCATTTT. Translated, it gives CATSSDGQGTGQPQHF. The chain combines TRBV15 with TRBJ1-5, with a weak D call TRBD1 (5 bases). V lost 3 bases, J lost 6 bases, and 18 bases lay in between. Germline CDR1 LNHNV, CDR2 YYDKDF (reference sequence). The CDR3 is 16 amino acids.

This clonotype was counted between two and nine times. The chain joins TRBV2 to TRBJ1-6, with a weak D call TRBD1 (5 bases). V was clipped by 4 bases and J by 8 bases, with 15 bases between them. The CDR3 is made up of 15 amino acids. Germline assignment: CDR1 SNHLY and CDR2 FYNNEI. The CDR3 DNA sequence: TGTGCCAGCAGTGGAAGGGGCGGCGGGGATTCACCCCTCCACTTT. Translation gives CASSGRGGGDSPLHF.

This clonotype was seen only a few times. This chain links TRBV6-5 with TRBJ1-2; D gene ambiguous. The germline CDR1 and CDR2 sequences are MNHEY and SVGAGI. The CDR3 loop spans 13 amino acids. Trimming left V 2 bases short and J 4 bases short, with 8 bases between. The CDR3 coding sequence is TGTGCCAGCAGTTACAAGGAGGCCTATGGCTACACCTTC. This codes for CASSYKEAYGYTF.

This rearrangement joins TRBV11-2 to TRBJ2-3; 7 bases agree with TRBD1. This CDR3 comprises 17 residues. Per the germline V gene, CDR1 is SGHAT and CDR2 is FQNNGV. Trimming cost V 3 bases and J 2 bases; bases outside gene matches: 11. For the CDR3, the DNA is TGTGCCAGCAGCTTCCCCCGCGTAGACAGGGTCACAGATACGCAGTATTTT. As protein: CASSFPRVDRVTDTQYF.

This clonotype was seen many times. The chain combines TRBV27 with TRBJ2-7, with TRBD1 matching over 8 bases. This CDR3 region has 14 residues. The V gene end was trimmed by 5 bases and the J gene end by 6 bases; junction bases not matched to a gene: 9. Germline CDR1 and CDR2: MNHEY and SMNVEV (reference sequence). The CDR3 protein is CASSRRQGLGEQYV. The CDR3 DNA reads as TGTGCCAGCAGTCGCCGACAGGGGCTTGGCGAGCAGTACGTC.

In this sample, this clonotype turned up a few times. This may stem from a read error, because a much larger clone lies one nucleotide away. The CDR3 nucleotides read TGCGCCAGCAGCTGGAACTCCGGGGAGCTGTTTTTT. It encodes CASSWNSGELFF. J is TRBJ2-2 and V is TRBV4-3; D is unclear. The CDR3 has 12 amino acids. Germline V gene lookup returns CDR1 LGHNA and CDR2 YSLEER.

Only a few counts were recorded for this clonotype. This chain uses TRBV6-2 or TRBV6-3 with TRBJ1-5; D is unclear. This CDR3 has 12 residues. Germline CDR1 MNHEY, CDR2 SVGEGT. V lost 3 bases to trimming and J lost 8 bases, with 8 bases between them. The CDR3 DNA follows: TGTGCCAGCAGTTATGATCGAGAGCCCCAGCATTTT. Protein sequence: CASSYDREPQHF.

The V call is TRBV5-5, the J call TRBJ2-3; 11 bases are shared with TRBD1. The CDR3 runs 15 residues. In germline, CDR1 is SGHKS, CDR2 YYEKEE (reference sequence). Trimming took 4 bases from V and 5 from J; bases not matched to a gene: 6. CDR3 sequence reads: CASSPDRGLVDTQYF. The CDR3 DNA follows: TGTGCCAGCAGCCCGGACAGGGGGCTGGTAGATACGCAGTATTTT. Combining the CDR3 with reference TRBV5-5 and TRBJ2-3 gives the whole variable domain DAGVTQSPTHLIKTRGQQVTLRCSPISGHKSVSWYQQVLGQGPQFIFQYYEKEERGRGNFPDRFSARQFPNYSSELNVNALLLGDSALYLCASSPDRGLVDTQYFGPGTRLTVL.

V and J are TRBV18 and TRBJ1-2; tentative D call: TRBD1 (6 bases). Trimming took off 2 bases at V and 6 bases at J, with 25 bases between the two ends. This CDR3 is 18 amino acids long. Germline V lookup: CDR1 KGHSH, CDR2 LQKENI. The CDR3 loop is CASSPNTGRGGMVHGYTF. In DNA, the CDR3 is TGTGCCAGCTCACCAAACACCGGCCGAGGGGGTATGGTCCATGGCTACACCTTC. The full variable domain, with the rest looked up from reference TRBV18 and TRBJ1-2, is NAGVMQNPRHLVRRRGQEARLRCSPMKGHSHVYWYRQLPEEGLKFMVYLQKENIIDESGMPKERFSAEFPKEGPSILRIQQVVRGDSAAYFCASSPNTGRGGMVHGYTFGSGTRLTVV.

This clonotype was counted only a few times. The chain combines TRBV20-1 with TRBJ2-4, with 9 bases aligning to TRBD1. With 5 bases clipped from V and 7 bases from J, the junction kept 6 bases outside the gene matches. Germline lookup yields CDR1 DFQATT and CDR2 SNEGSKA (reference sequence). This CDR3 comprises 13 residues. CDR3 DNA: TGCAGTGCTGGGGACAGGGTTAAGAACATTCAGTACTTC. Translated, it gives CSAGDRVKNIQYF.

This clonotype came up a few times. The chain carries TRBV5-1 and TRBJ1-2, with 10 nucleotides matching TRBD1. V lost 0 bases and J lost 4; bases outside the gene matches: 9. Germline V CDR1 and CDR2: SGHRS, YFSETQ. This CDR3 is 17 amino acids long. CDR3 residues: CASSLAGTGEGSYGYTF. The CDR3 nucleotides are TGCGCCAGCAGCTTGGCCGGGACAGGGGAGGGAAGCTATGGCTACACCTTC.

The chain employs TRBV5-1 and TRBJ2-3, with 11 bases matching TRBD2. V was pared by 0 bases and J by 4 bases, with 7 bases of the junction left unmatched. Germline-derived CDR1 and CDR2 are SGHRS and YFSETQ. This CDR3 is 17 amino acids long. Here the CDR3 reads CASSLGLAGGLPDTQYF. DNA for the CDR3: TGCGCCAGCAGCTTGGGATTAGCGGGGGGGCTCCCAGATACGCAGTATTTT.

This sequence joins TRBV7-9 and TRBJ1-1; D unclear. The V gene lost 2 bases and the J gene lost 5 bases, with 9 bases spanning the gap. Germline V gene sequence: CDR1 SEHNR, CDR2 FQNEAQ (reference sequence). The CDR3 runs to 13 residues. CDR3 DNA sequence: TGTGCCAGCAGCTTACTAGTTTCGACTGAAGCTTTCTTT. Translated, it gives CASSLLVSTEAFF.

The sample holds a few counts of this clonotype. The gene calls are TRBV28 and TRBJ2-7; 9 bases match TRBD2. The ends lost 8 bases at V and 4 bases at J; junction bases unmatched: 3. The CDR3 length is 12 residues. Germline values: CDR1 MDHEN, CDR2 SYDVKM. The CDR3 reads CASGLALYEQYV. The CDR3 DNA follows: TGTGCCAGCGGACTAGCGCTATACGAGCAGTACGTC.

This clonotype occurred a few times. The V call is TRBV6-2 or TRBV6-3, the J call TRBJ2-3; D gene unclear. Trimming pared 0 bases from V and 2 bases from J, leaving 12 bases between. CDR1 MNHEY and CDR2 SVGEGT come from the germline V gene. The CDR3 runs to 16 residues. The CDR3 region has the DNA TGTGCCAGCAGTTACTCCGCAGGATTTTACACAGATACGCAGTATTTT. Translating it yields CASSYSAGFYTDTQYF.

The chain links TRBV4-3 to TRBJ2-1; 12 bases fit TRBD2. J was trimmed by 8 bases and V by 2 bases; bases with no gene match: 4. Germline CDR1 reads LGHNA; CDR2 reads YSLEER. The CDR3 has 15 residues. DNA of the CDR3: TGCGCCAGCAGCCAACGACTAGCGGGGGTCGATGAGCAGTTCTTC. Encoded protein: CASSQRLAGVDEQFF.

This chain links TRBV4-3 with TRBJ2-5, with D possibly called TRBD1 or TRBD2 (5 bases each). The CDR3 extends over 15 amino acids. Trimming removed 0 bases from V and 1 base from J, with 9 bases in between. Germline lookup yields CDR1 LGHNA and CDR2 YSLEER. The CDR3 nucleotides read TGCGCCAGCAGCCAAGATATGAGGGGCCAAGAGACCCAGTACTTC. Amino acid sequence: CASSQDMRGQETQYF.